This TCR beta chain was identified in a study of PD-L1 blockade in urothelial cancer. Study-wide context: When patients started atezolizumab around 2014, it was given at 1,200 mg intravenously every 3 weeks.

The time point here: pretreatment peripheral blood. Findings and limits, study-wide: Pretreatment TCR clonality in blood, when below the median, was predictive of better survival.

TCRdb's copy holds only in-frame clones and misses some; the assay was immunoSEQ multiplex PCR. This table has some 43,000 clones, approximately 80% appearing once. The CDR3 runs 17 residues. With 3 bases clipped from V and 0 bases from J, the junction kept 3 bases outside the gene matches. CDR1 and CDR2 from the germline V gene are LNHDA and SQIVND (reference sequence). With respect to this clone: Its antigen is still unknown.

The rearrangement uses TRBV19 and TRBJ2-3; 13 nucleotides agree with TRBD2. This TCR came from a man aged 60-69 years with urothelial cancer. The source material was PBMCs, sampled around atezolizumab (anti-PD-L1) treatment. The CDR3 bases are TGTGCCAGTAGTATTAGGACTAGCGGGGGTAGCACAGATACGCAGTATTTT. Its translation: CASSIRTSGGSTDTQYF.